The sequence of this TCR beta chain was determined in a study of blood T cells in healthy people across ages. This CDR3 has 13 amino acids. Germline assignment: CDR1 SGDLS and CDR2 YYNGEE. V gave up 4 bases and J gave up 10 bases, with 17 bases separating them. Combining a sample-barcoded 5' primer with a J-beta primer mix, a second PCR ran for about 7 to 11 cycles. A template-switch adaptor with 12 random nucleotides tagged each cDNA molecule. Using its own MiXCR run on the 5' RACE reads, TCRdb lists one record per CDR3 protein. The repertoire includes over a million distinct CDR3 sequences, 40% to 50% of them detected once, and approximately 19% sits in the top ten.

The chain uses TRBV9 and TRBJ2-5; D is unresolved. What was sequenced was blood. The sequence was obtained from a woman aged 55-69 years in good health. The CDR3 DNA sequence: TGTGCCAGCAGCCCCCGCCCCGAAGCCAACCAGTACTTC. Translated, it gives CASSPRPEANQYF.